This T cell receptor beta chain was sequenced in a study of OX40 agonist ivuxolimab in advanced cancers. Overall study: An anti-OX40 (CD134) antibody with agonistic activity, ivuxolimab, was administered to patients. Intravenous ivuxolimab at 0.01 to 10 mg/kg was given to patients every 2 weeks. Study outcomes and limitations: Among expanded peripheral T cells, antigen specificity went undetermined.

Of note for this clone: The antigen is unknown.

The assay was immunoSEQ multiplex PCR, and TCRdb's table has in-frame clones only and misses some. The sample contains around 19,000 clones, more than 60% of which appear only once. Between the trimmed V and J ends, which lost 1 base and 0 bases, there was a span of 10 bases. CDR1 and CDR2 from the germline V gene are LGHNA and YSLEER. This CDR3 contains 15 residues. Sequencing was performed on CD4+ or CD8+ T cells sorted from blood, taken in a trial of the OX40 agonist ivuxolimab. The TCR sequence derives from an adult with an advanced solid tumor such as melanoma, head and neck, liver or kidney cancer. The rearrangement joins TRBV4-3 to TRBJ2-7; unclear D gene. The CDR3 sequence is CASSQGRGSSYEQYF. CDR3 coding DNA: TGCGCCAGCAGCCAAGGTCGCGGTAGCTCCTACGAGCAGTACTTC.